This entry lists 19 T cell receptor beta chains sequenced from one sample in a study of cytomegalovirus exposure and HLA in healthy donors. Generated by immunoSEQ multiplex PCR, the TCRdb table keeps only in-frame clones and is missing some. Of over 120,000 clones in the sample, over 90% are singletons; the top ten hold less than 2%. Sequenced input: PBMCs. These receptors originate from a man aged 18-30 years in good health and CMV-seropositive.

V gene TRBV30 combines with J gene TRBJ2-1; 8 nucleotides line up with TRBD1. The CDR3 is 15 residues long. CDR1 GTSNPN and CDR2 SVGIG come from the germline V gene (reference sequence). The V gene end was trimmed by 3 bases and the J gene end by 2 bases; junction bases not matched to a gene: 6. The CDR3 sequence is CAWSPARGPYNEQFF. The CDR3 DNA sequence: TGTGCCTGGAGCCCTGCCAGGGGGCCCTACAATGAGCAGTTCTTC.

The chain is built from TRBV7-8 and TRBJ2-5; a weak D match, TRBD1 (6 bases). Trimming left V 1 base short and J 7 bases short, with 7 bases between. The CDR3 consists of 12 residues. From germline, CDR1 is SGHVS and CDR2 FQNEAQ. The CDR3 reads CASSLGTATQYF. The CDR3 DNA reads TGTGCCAGCAGCTTAGGGACAGCGACCCAGTACTTC.

J is TRBJ2-1 and V is TRBV28; 9 bases line up with TRBD1. This CDR3 comprises 17 residues. The trim removed 3 bases at V and 2 bases at J, leaving 8 bases unmatched. Germline V gene lookup returns CDR1 MDHEN and CDR2 SYDVKM. CDR3 in amino acids: CASSFGTGFSTYNEQFF. CDR3 sequence (DNA): TGTGCCAGCAGTTTCGGGACAGGGTTTTCGACCTACAATGAGCAGTTCTTC. Supplemented by reference TRBV28 and TRBJ2-1, the full variable domain reads DVKVTQSSRYLVKRTGEKVFLECVQDMDHENMFWYRQDPGLGLRLIYFSYDVKMKEKGDIPEGYSVSREKKERFSLILESASTNQTSMYLCASSFGTGFSTYNEQFFGPGTRLTVL.

This clone was seen only once. The rearrangement uses TRBV5-6 and TRBJ2-1; D unclear. V was pared by 1 base and J by 9 bases, with 5 bases between. CDR1 is SGHDT and CDR2 is YYEEEE in the germline V gene. This CDR3 spans 11 amino acids. CDR3 sequence (DNA): TGTGCCAGCAGCTTGTGGAGTGAGCAGTTCTTC. Amino acids: CASSLWSEQFF.

V and J are TRBV6-6 and TRBJ2-1, with 8 bases lining up with TRBD2. Germline assignment: CDR1 MNHNY and CDR2 SVGAGI (reference sequence). This CDR3 contains 15 residues. Unmatched junction bases numbered 5, after V lost 2 bases and J lost 5 bases. CDR3 protein: CASSYRAGGNNEQFF. CDR3 coding DNA: TGTGCCAGCAGTTACCGGGCGGGAGGCAACAATGAGCAGTTCTTC.

The chain joins TRBV5-1 to TRBJ2-1, with D perhaps TRBD2 (5 bases). The V end lost 5 bases, the J end lost 5 bases, and 32 bases lay between the germline ends. Germline V lookup: CDR1 SGHRS, CDR2 YFSETQ. The CDR3 totals 20 residues. CDR3 sequence: CASRTNPRLRTTQYDNEQFF. The DNA for the CDR3 is TGCGCCAGCAGGACTAATCCAAGGCTGCGCACGACTCAATATGACAATGAGCAGTTCTTC.

The table lists this clone with a count of one. The chain uses TRBV5-1 and TRBJ2-4; 8 nucleotides match TRBD1. Germline V gives CDR1 SGHRS, CDR2 YFSETQ. Trimming removed 0 bases from V and 5 bases from J; junction bases left unmatched: 1. The length of the CDR3 is 14 residues. The CDR3 DNA is TGCGCCAGCAGCTTGGAGACAGGGGAAAACATTCAGTACTTC. It translates to CASSLETGENIQYF.

Of note for this clone: Other nucleotide sequences in the sample specify the same CDR3. The chain combines TRBV2 with TRBJ1-5; 10 bases align to TRBD1. The CDR3 length is 14 residues. Losses at the gene ends were 6 bases for V and 5 bases for J; bases not matched to a gene: 4. The germline CDR1 and CDR2 sequences are SNHLY and FYNNEI. The CDR3, as DNA: TGTGCCAGCAGCCCCGACAGGGGGCATCAGCCCCAGCATTTT. Amino acid sequence: CASSPDRGHQPQHF.

V and J are TRBV5-1 and TRBJ2-2; 12 nucleotides match TRBD2. The CDR3 sequence is 16 residues long. With 4 bases clipped from V and 6 bases from J, the junction kept 7 bases outside the gene matches. Per the germline V gene, CDR1 is SGHRS and CDR2 is YFSETQ. Here the CDR3 DNA reads TGCGCCAGCAGCCTCGGCACTAGCGGGAGGCCCGGGGAGCTGTTTTTT. This sequence encodes CASSLGTSGRPGELFF.

This chain connects TRBV5-1 to TRBJ2-7; the match to TRBD2 covers 8 bases. The CDR3 is 14 amino acids. V dropped 6 bases and J dropped 5; count of bases not matched to a gene: 10. The germline CDR1 and CDR2 sequences are SGHRS and YFSETQ. The chain's CDR3 is CASNELAGKDEQYF. Here the CDR3 DNA reads TGCGCCAGCAACGAGCTAGCGGGTAAGGACGAGCAGTACTTC.

The chain links TRBV29-1 to TRBJ1-2, with 9 bases aligning to TRBD1. With 7 bases clipped from V and 3 bases from J, the junction kept 6 bases outside the gene matches. Germline V CDR1 and CDR2: SQVTM, ANQGSEA. The CDR3 covers 13 residues. Here the CDR3 DNA reads TGCAGCGCCAAACAGGGGGCGGACTATGGCTACACCTTC. Translated: CSAKQGADYGYTF.

This clone is a singleton in its sample. The gene calls are TRBV27 and TRBJ2-3; the D gene is possibly TRBD2 (6 bases). V gave up 3 bases and J gave up 3 bases, with 10 bases separating them. This CDR3 has 14 residues. Germline V gives CDR1 MNHEY, CDR2 SMNVEV (reference sequence). The CDR3 reads CASSFLGGTDTQYF. The CDR3 DNA follows: TGTGCCAGCAGTTTCCTCGGGGGTACAGATACGCAGTATTTT.

Regarding this clone: The junction shows a germline mismatch at one end, possibly a read error. This sequence joins TRBV7-7 and TRBJ2-1, with 9 bases matching TRBD2. Germline V gives CDR1 SSHAT, CDR2 FNYEAQ (reference sequence). The CDR3 spans 15 residues. The CDR3 spells CASSLQRGAYNEQFF. For the CDR3, the DNA is TGTGCTAGCAGCTTACAGCGGGGGGCATACAATGAGCAGTTCTTC.

The chain couples TRBV5-4 to TRBJ2-7, with 8 bases that match TRBD2. V trimming: 3 bases; J trimming: 4 bases; junction bases outside the gene matches: 6. The CDR3 loop spans 14 amino acids. CDR1 and CDR2 (germline): SGHNT, YYREEE (reference sequence). The CDR3 DNA reads TGTGCCAGCAGCTCGGGACTAGGGGTATACGAGCAGTACTTC. Translated: CASSSGLGVYEQYF.

This chain joins TRBV7-9 and TRBJ2-1; D ambiguous. The CDR3 is made up of 12 amino acids. Germline assignment: CDR1 SEHNR and CDR2 FQNEAQ (reference sequence). V lost 6 bases to trimming and J lost 9 bases, with 12 bases between them. For the CDR3, the DNA is TGTGCCAGCAGTAAAATAGCTCTTGAGCAGTTCTTC. It is translated as CASSKIALEQFF.

The J gene is TRBJ2-7, the V gene TRBV5-4, with 8 nucleotides matching TRBD2. Germline values: CDR1 SGHNT, CDR2 YYREEE (reference sequence). The CDR3 is 17 amino acids. Unmatched junction bases numbered 14, after V lost 4 bases and J lost 2 bases. The chain's CDR3 is CASSDGTSRGYAYEQYF. The CDR3 coding sequence is TGTGCCAGCAGCGACGGGACTAGTAGGGGCTATGCCTACGAGCAGTACTTC.

The chain is built from TRBV27 and TRBJ1-2; 7 nucleotides line up with TRBD1. J lost 6 bases, V lost 4 bases, and 11 bases had no gene match. CDR1 MNHEY and CDR2 SMNVEV come from the germline V gene (reference sequence). The CDR3 has 15 residues. The CDR3 DNA reads as TGTGCCAGCAGTTCCGCCGGGGGGGACAGTCATGGCTACACCTTC. Its protein is CASSSAGGDSHGYTF.

The chain has TRBV29-1 and TRBJ1-1; no clear D. This CDR3 comprises 12 residues. The germline V gene has CDR1 SQVTM and CDR2 ANQGSEA. Trimming removed 1 base from V and 7 bases from J, with 10 bases in between. CDR3 loop: CSVEGYGNEAFF. The CDR3 DNA follows: TGCAGCGTTGAAGGTTACGGGAATGAAGCTTTCTTT.

With regard to this clone: At one end the junction does not follow the germline gene, possibly because of a read error. V and J are TRBV6-1 and TRBJ2-7; the D gene is possibly TRBD2 (6 bases). Germline V gene sequence: CDR1 MNHNS, CDR2 SASEGT. This CDR3 spans 14 amino acids. CDR3 region: CAGSEIAGRYEQYF. CDR3 nucleotides: TGTGCCGGCAGTGAAATTGCGGGGCGCTACGAGCAGTACTTC.